The sequence of this TCR beta chain was determined in a study of CD8 T cells in ankylosing spondylitis. Whole-study results and caveats: Within ankylosing spondylitis blood, a TCR beta motif made up of several highly homologous variants appeared to be characteristic. Certain motif variants had earlier appeared in reactive arthritis synovial fluid and blood. CD8+ cells made up the disease-linked clones, which were relatively rare in peripheral blood.

CDR1 is MDHEN and CDR2 is SYDVKM in the germline V gene. V lost 2 bases to trimming and J lost 3 bases, with 16 bases between them. This CDR3 comprises 16 residues. Quantitative 5'-RACE with molecular barcodes generated TCR beta libraries. TCRdb re-analysed the 5' RACE reads in MiXCR, keeping a single row per CDR3 protein. The sample holds more than 650,000 distinct CDR3 sequences, about 11% seen once. In regard to this clonotype: Its specificity is unknown.

The TCR was taken from a male donor with ankylosing spondylitis. The specimen sequenced was blood, either unsorted or a sorted T cell fraction (not recorded which). This chain links TRBV28 with TRBJ1-1, with TRBD1 as a possible D gene (5 bases). The CDR3 DNA follows: TGTGCCAGCAGTTTAATGGCAGGGTGGGTGGACACTGAAGCTTTCTTT. Residues: CASSLMAGWVDTEAFF. The variable domain in full, completed from reference TRBV28 and TRBJ1-1, reads DVKVTQSSRYLVKRTGEKVFLECVQDMDHENMFWYRQDPGLGLRLIYFSYDVKMKEKGDIPEGYSVSREKKERFSLILESASTNQTSMYLCASSLMAGWVDTEAFFGQGTRLTVV.